This TCR beta chain comes out of a study of cytomegalovirus exposure and HLA in healthy donors. The repertoire was sequenced with immunoSEQ multiplex PCR; TCRdb's copy has only in-frame clones and lacks some. The table has some 170,000 clones, under 90% seen once. Points from the study as a whole: Whilst most TCR sequences proved rare, a subset of public TCRs occurred across many donors.

Germline V gives CDR1 LNHNV, CDR2 YYDKDF (reference sequence). V was cut by 3 bases and J by 9 bases, with 12 bases left in between. The CDR3 spans 13 residues. This clone was counted between two and nine times. Its antigen is not known. The sequenced material came from PBMCs. This rearrangement joins TRBV15 to TRBJ2-1; D is perhaps TRBD1 (6 bases). This sequence was found in a woman aged 18-35 years in good health and CMV-seropositive. CDR3 loop: CATSSDLGGEQFF. CDR3 DNA: TGTGCCACCAGCAGTGACCTAGGGGGTGAGCAGTTCTTC.